This T cell receptor beta chain was profiled in a study of cytomegalovirus exposure and HLA in healthy donors. Study-level findings and limits: Another analysis was done later, and it associated fewer than 20,000 TCR beta sequences with HLA alleles at 0.05 false discovery rate. The study flagged about 160 TCR beta chains as cytomegalovirus-associated.

The PCR contained 60 Vbeta and 13 Jbeta primers. Clones were read by immunoSEQ multiplex PCR, and TCRdb kept only the in-frame ones, dropping some. This table has approximately 140,000 clones, 79% appearing once. Turning to this clone: What it binds is not known.

The junction had 12 bases not matched to a gene; V was cut back by 5 bases and J by 4 bases. The CDR3 length is 15 residues. Germline CDR1 and CDR2: SGHRS and YFSETQ. This chain connects TRBV5-1 to TRBJ2-7; 7 bases map to TRBD2. The specimen sequenced was PBMCs. This receptor was taken from a man aged 50 to 60 in good health and CMV-seropositive. The CDR3 region is CASSPRGRAMYEQYF. The CDR3 nucleotides read TGCGCCAGCAGTCCGAGAGGGAGGGCCATGTACGAGCAGTACTTC.